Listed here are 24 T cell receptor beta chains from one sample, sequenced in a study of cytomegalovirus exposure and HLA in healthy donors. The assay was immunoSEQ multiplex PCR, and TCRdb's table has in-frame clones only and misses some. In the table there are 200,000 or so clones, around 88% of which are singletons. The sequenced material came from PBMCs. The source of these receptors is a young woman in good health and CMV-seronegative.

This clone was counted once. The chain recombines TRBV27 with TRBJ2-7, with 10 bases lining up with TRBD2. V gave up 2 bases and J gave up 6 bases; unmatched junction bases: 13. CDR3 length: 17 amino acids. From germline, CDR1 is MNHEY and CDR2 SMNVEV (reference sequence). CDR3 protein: CASSLEAGLAGVLEQYF. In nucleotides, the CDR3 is TGTGCCAGCAGTTTAGAGGCGGGGCTAGCGGGAGTCCTCGAGCAGTACTTC.

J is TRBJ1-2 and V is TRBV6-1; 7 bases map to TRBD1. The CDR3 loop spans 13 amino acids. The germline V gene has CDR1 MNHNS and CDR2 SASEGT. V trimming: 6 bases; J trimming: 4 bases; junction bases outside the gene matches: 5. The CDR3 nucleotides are TGTGCCAGCAGGGGACAGAGGATCTATGGCTACACCTTC. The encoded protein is CASRGQRIYGYTF.

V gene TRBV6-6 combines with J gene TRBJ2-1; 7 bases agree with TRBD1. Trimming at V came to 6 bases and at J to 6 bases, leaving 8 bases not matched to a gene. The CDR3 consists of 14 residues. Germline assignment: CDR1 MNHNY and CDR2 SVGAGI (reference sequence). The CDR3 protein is CASRETGTVNEQFF. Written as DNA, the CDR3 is TGTGCCAGCAGGGAGACCGGGACAGTCAATGAGCAGTTCTTC.

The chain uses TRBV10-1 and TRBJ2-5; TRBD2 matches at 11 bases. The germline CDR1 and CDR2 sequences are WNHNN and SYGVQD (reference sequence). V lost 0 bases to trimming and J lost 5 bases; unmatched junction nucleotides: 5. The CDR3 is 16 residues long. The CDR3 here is CASSESGLAGGETQYF. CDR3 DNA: TGCGCCAGCAGTGAGTCGGGGCTAGCGGGAGGTGAGACCCAGTACTTC.

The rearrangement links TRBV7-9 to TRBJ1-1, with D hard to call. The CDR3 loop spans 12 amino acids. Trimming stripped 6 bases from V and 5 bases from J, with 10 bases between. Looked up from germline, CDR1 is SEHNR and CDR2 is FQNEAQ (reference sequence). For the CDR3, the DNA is TGTGCCAGCAGAGCGGGAGGGACTGAAGCTTTCTTT. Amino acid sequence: CASRAGGTEAFF.

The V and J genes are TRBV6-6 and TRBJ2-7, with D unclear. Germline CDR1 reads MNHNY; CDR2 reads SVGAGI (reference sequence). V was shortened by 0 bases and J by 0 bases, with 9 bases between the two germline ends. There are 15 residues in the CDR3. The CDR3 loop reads CASSYSITSSYEQYF. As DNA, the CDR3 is TGTGCCAGCAGTTACTCTATCACAAGCTCCTACGAGCAGTACTTC.

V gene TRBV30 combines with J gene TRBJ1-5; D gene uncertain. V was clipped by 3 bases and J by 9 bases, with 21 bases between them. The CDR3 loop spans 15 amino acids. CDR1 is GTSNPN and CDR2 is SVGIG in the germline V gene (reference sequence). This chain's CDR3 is CAWSLRPAGIGPQHF. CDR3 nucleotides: TGTGCCTGGAGCCTAAGGCCCGCAGGTATTGGGCCCCAGCATTTT.

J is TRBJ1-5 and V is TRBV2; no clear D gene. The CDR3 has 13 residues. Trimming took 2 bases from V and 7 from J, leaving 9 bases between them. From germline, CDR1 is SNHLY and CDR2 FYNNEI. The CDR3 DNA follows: TGTGCCAGCAGTGAATTTTCGGGGCAGCCCCAGCATTTT. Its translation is CASSEFSGQPQHF.

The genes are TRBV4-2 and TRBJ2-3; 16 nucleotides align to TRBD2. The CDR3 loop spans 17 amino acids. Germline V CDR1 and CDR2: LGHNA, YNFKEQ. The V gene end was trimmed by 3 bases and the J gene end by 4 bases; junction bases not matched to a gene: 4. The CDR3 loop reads CASSQGLAGGPSDTQYF. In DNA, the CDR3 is TGTGCCAGCAGCCAGGGACTAGCGGGAGGGCCGTCAGATACGCAGTATTTT.

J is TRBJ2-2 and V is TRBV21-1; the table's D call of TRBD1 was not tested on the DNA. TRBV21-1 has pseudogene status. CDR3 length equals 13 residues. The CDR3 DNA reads TGTGCCAGCAGCAGACAGGGCTCCGGGGAGCTGTTTTTT. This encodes CASSRQGSGELFF.

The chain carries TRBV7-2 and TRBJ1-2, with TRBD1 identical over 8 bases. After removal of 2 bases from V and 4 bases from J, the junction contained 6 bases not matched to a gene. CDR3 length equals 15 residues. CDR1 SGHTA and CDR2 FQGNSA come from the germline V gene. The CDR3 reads CASSLYRGSFYGYTF. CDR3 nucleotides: TGTGCCAGCAGCTTATACAGGGGGTCCTTCTATGGCTACACCTTC.

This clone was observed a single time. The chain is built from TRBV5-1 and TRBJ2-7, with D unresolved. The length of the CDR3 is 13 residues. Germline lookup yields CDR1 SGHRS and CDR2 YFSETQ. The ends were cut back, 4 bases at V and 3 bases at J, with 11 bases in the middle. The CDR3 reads CASSMDGYYEQYF. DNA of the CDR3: TGCGCCAGCAGCATGGACGGGTACTACGAGCAGTACTTC. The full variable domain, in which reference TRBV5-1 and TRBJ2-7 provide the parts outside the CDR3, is KAGVTQTPRYLIKTRGQQVTLSCSPISGHRSVSWYQQTPGQGLQFLFEYFSETQRNKGNFPGRFSGRQFSNSRSEMNVSTLELGDSALYLCASSMDGYYEQYFGPGTRLTVT.

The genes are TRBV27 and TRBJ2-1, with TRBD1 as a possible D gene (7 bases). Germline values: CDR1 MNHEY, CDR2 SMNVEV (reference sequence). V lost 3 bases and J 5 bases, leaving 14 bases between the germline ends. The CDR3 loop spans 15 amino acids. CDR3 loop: CASSFLAGGHNEQFF. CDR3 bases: TGTGCCAGCAGTTTTCTAGCAGGGGGGCACAATGAGCAGTTCTTC.

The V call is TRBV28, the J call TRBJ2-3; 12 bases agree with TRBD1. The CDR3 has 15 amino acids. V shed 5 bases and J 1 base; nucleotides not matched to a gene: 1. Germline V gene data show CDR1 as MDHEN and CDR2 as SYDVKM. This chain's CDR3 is CASSGTGGGTDTQYF. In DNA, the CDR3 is TGTGCCAGCAGTGGGACAGGGGGCGGCACAGATACGCAGTATTTT.

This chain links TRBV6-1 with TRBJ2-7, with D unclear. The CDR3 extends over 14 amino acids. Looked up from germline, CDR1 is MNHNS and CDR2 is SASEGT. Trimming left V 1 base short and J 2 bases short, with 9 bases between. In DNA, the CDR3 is TGTGCCAGCAGTGAAGTATTAGAAGCCTACGAGCAGTACTTC. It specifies CASSEVLEAYEQYF.

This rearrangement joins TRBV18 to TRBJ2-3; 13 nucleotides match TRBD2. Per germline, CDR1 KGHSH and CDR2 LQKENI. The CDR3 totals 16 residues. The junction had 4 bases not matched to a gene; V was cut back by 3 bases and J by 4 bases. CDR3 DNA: TGTGCCAGCTCACCTACTAGCGGGAGGGCCCCAGATACGCAGTATTTT. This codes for CASSPTSGRAPDTQYF.

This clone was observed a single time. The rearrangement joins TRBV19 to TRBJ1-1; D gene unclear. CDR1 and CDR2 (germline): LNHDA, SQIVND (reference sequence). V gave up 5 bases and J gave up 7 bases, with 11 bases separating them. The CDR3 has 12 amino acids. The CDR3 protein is CASSPGVGEAFF. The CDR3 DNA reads TGTGCCAGTAGTCCAGGCGTGGGTGAAGCTTTCTTT. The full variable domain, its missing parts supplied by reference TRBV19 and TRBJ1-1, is DGGITQSPKYLFRKEGQNVTLSCEQNLNHDAMYWYRQDPGQGLRLIYYSQIVNDFQKGDIAEGYSVSREKKESFPLTVTSAQKNPTAFYLCASSPGVGEAFFGQGTRLTVV.

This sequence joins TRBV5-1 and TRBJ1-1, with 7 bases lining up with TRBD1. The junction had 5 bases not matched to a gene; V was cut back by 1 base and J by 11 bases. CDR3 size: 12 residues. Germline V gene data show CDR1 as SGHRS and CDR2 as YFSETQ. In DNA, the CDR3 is TGCGCCAGCAGCTTGCGACAGGGTTCGGCTTTCTTT. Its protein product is CASSLRQGSAFF.

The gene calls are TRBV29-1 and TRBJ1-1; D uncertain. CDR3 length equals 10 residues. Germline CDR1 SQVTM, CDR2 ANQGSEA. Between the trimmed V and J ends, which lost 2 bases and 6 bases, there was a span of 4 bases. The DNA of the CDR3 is TGCAGCGTTGAATACTCTGAAGCTTTCTTT. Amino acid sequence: CSVEYSEAFF.

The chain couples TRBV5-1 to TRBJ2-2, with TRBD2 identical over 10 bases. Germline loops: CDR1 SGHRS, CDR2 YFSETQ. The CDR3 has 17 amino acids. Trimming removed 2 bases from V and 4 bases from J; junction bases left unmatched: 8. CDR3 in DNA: TGCGCCAGCAGCTTTCGTGTAGCGGGAGGAAGCACCGGGGAGCTGTTTTTT. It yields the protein CASSFRVAGGSTGELFF.

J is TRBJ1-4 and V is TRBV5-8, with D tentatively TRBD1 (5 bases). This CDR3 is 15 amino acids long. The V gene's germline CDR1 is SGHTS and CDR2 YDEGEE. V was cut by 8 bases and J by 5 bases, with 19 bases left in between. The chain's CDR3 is CASRSAGRKNEKLFF. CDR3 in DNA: TGTGCCAGTCGATCGGCGGGACGGAAGAATGAAAAACTGTTTTTT.

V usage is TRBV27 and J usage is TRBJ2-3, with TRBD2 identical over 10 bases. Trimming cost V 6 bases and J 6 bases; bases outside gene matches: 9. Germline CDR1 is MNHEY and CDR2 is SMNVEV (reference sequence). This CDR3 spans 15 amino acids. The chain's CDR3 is CASSLLAGERDTQYF. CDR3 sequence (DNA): TGTGCCAGCAGCCTCCTAGCGGGAGAGAGGGATACGCAGTATTTT.

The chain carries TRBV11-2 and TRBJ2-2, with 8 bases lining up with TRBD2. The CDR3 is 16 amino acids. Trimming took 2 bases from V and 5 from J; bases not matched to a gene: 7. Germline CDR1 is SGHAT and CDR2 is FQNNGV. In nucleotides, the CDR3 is TGTGCCAGCAGCTTAAGCGCGGGAGGAGAGACCGGGGAGCTGTTTTTT. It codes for CASSLSAGGETGELFF.

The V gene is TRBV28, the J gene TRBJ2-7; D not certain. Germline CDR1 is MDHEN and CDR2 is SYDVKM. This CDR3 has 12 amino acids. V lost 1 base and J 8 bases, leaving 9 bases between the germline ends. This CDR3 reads CASSLLSTQQYF. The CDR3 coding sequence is TGTGCCAGCAGTTTATTATCGACACAGCAGTACTTC.